Below, 10 T cell receptor beta chains from the same sample are listed, as sequenced in a study of vaccination and CD4 T cells after COVID-19 (dated by TCRdb to 2021 to 2024). Receptors were amplified or captured by PCR. Instrument on record: Illumina iSeq 100. DNA from cultured CD4+ T cells underwent TCR sequencing with the Oncomine TCR Beta short-read assay at the Johns Hopkins FTIC core. The raw public data were reprocessed by TCRdb itself: fastp quality trimming at Q25, MiXCR clonotype calling, in-frame beta chains only. A single entry per CDR3 protein holds the most common genes and DNA from its merged rows. The sample table lists about 13,000 distinct CDR3 sequences, about 70% of them with a count of one. The ten largest clones take up roughly 7.8% of the sample. These receptors' targets are unknown. The sample's treatment or condition label is to be understood as: roughly 10-day PBMC culture with coronavirus spike peptide pools or control peptides (ViraFEST assay).

The sequences come from CD4+ T cells from blood, cultured in vitro, collected after SARS-CoV-2 vaccination. The receptors shown here come from a human donor who received a COVID-19 vaccine.

The chain uses TRBV7-2 and TRBJ2-1; tentatively, D is TRBD1 or TRBD2 (5 bases each). The germline V gene encodes CDR1 SGHTA and CDR2 FQGNSA. This CDR3 contains 15 residues. V was cut by 1 base and J by 4 bases, with 11 bases left in between. CDR3 in amino acids: CASSLGGTLYNEQFF. CDR3 sequence (DNA): TGTGCCAGCAGCTTAGGGGGGACCCTTTACAATGAGCAGTTCTTC.

The chain uses TRBV10-2 and TRBJ2-7, with a tentative D call TRBD1 (5 bases). Trimming stripped 2 bases from V and 0 bases from J, with 8 bases between. Germline lookup yields CDR1 WSHSY and CDR2 SAAADI. The CDR3 totals 14 residues. The CDR3 protein is CASSEMDISYEQYF. The CDR3 bases are TGCGCCAGCAGTGAGATGGACATCTCCTACGAGCAGTACTTC.

The chain is built from TRBV19 and TRBJ2-7; TRBD1 matches at 9 bases. Germline V CDR1 and CDR2: LNHDA, SQIVND (reference sequence). The junction had 7 bases not matched to a gene; V was cut back by 6 bases and J by 1 base. This CDR3 comprises 15 residues. The CDR3 reads CASRTDGTGSYEQYF. The DNA for the CDR3 is TGTGCCAGTAGAACAGACGGGACAGGGTCCTACGAGCAGTACTTC.

The genes are TRBV16 and TRBJ2-7; TRBD1 agrees at 7 bases. This CDR3 region has 15 residues. V shed 1 base and J 2 bases; nucleotides not matched to a gene: 5. The germline V gene has CDR1 KGHSY and CDR2 FQNENV. For the CDR3, the DNA is TGTGCCAGCAGCCAATTCCGGACAGGAACCTACGAGCAGTACTTC. Translating gives CASSQFRTGTYEQYF.

The rearrangement joins TRBV11-2 to TRBJ2-5; no clear D gene. There are 14 residues in the CDR3. V dropped 1 base and J dropped 0 bases, with 6 bases sitting between them. The germline V gene has CDR1 SGHAT and CDR2 FQNNGV. CDR3 coding DNA: TGTGCCAGCAGCTTAGCCGAGTACCAAGAGACCCAGTACTTC. Amino acids: CASSLAEYQETQYF.

This clonotype came up a few times. The V call is TRBV12-3 or TRBV12-4, the J call TRBJ2-3; TRBD1 might be the D (6 bases). The CDR3 is made up of 14 amino acids. The germline V and J ends were trimmed by 1 base and 10 bases, with 15 bases remaining between them. CDR3 DNA sequence: TGTGCCAGCAGTTTAGTAGGGGGTATGGGGGCGCAGTATTTT. It is translated as CASSLVGGMGAQYF.

The V and J genes are TRBV30 and TRBJ2-3; 7 nucleotides align to TRBD2. Germline V lookup: CDR1 GTSNPN, CDR2 SVGIG (reference sequence). With V trimmed by 2 bases and J by 0 bases, 11 bases remained unmatched. This CDR3 comprises 17 residues. The CDR3 spells CAWSQTGTTASTDTQYF. Here the CDR3 DNA reads TGTGCCTGGAGTCAGACCGGGACTACCGCTAGCACAGATACGCAGTATTTT. Variable domain in full (rest from reference TRBV30 and TRBJ2-3): SQTIHQWPATLVQPVGSPLSLECTVEGTSNPNLYWYRQAAGRGLQLLFYSVGIGQISSEVPQNLSASRPQDRQFILSSKKLLLSDSGFYLCAWSQTGTTASTDTQYFGPGTRLTVL.

This clonotype appeared a few times. The CDR3 coding sequence is TGCAGCGTAACGAAGAAGGCGGGTTGGGAAGGGGAGGTTTCGCATGGCTACACCTTC. Amino acids: CSVTKKAGWEGEVSHGYTF. The chain uses TRBV29-1 and TRBJ1-2; D possibly corresponds to TRBD1 (5 bases). The CDR3 contains 19 residues. With 6 bases removed from V and 6 bases from J, the gap between germline ends came to 35 bases. Per germline, CDR1 SQVTM and CDR2 ANQGSEA.

The chain joins TRBV11-1 to TRBJ2-3; 7 bases agree with TRBD2. V trimming: 2 bases; J trimming: 5 bases; junction bases outside the gene matches: 4. The CDR3 spans 14 residues. Per the germline V gene, CDR1 is SGHAT and CDR2 is FQDESV (reference sequence). The DNA of the CDR3 is TGTGCCAGCAGCTTACTTGAGCGGGGAGATACGCAGTATTTT. It yields the protein CASSLLERGDTQYF.

This chain joins TRBV7-9 and TRBJ2-3; D is undetermined. V was cut by 6 bases and J by 4 bases, with 11 bases left in between. CDR1 and CDR2 from the germline V gene are SEHNR and FQNEAQ (reference sequence). The CDR3 has 13 residues. For the CDR3, the DNA is TGTGCCAGCAGTCCGGGCGGTTCAGATACGCAGTATTTT. It translates to CASSPGGSDTQYF.